What follows are 27 T cell receptor beta chains derived from one specimen sequenced in a study of prognosis after radiotherapy for stage I lung cancer. It was by two-round multiplex PCR that TCR beta CDR3 was amplified from genomic DNA. Primers targeting each individual TRBV and TRBJ gene were applied in first-round PCR. TCRdb re-analysed the multiplex PCR reads in MiXCR, keeping a single row per CDR3 protein. The data hold nearly 25,000 distinct CDR3 sequences, with roughly 35% observed a single time. The source was PBMCs, collected before or after stereotactic body radiation therapy (not recorded which). Receptors were obtained from a donor aged 50 or older with non-small cell lung cancer.

This clonotype was recorded at least ten times. CDR3 region: CASSESNRGHGEKLFF. The CDR3 region has the DNA TGTGCCAGCAGCGAATCTAACAGGGGTCATGGTGAAAAACTGTTTTTT. This rearrangement joins TRBV11-3 to TRBJ1-4, with TRBD1 identical over 7 bases. CDR1 is SGHNT, CDR2 YENEEA, per germline. This CDR3 comprises 16 residues. V trimming: 5 bases; J trimming: 7 bases; junction bases outside the gene matches: 13.

This clonotype was seen many times. V is TRBV7-2 and J is TRBJ2-7; 9 bases are a match to TRBD1. Germline V gene lookup returns CDR1 SGHTA and CDR2 FQGNSA. V shed 4 bases and J 2 bases; nucleotides not matched to a gene: 3. This CDR3 is 14 amino acids long. DNA of the CDR3: TGTGCCAGCAGCTGGGGGACAGGGACCTACGAGCAGTACTTC. It encodes CASSWGTGTYEQYF. The full variable domain, in which reference TRBV7-2 and TRBJ2-7 provide the parts outside the CDR3, is GAGVSQSPSNKVTEKGKDVELRCDPISGHTALYWYRQSLGQGLEFLIYFQGNSAPDKSGLPSDRFSAERTGGSVSTLTIQRTQQEDSAVYLCASSWGTGTYEQYFGPGTRLTVT.

This clonotype was detected ten times or more. The CDR3 DNA follows: TGTGCCAGCAGGCCCTGGGGGGGGGCTAATACCGGGGAGCTGTTTTTT. It is translated as CASRPWGGANTGELFF. The chain combines TRBV6-1 with TRBJ2-2; D may be TRBD2 (7 bases). CDR3 length: 16 amino acids. Trimming shortened V by 6 bases and J by 5 bases, and 19 bases separated the two germline ends. Germline-derived CDR1 and CDR2 are MNHNS and SASEGT.

Concerning this clonotype itself: A far larger clone is only one base removed, so a read error is likely. The genes are TRBV6-4 and TRBJ1-1; tentative D call: TRBD1 (6 bases). Germline V lookup: CDR1 MRHNA, CDR2 SNTAGT. The CDR3 is 14 amino acids. CDR3: CASSYRDLNTEDFF. CDR3 nucleotide sequence: TGTGCCAGTAGCTACAGGGACCTAAACACTGAAGATTTCTTT.

A few counts support this clonotype. A much more abundant neighbour one base away suggests this may be a read error. The rearrangement links TRBV7-2 to TRBJ2-5, with D unclear. Germline V CDR1 and CDR2: SGHTA, FQGNSA. Trimming took 2 bases from V and 2 from J, leaving 12 bases between them. This CDR3 spans 15 amino acids. Here the CDR3 reads CASSLSFSAQETQYF. The CDR3 coding sequence is TGTGCCAGCAGCTTAAGTTTTTCGGCACAAGAGACCCAGTACTTC.

This clonotype has just a few counts. This likely reflects a read error, since a far larger clone is one base away. The rearrangement links TRBV6-9 to TRBJ2-7; D is perhaps TRBD1 (5 bases). Germline V gene sequence: CDR1 MNHGY, CDR2 SVAAGI. The V end lost 4 bases, the J end lost 4 bases, and 14 bases lay between the germline ends. CDR3 length: 14 amino acids. The CDR3 spells CASSLGHIIYEQYF. CDR3 bases: TGTGCCAGCAGTTTAGGACATATAATTTACGAGCAGTACTTC.

V and J are TRBV12-3 or TRBV12-4 and TRBJ1-6; a possible D gene is TRBD1 (5 bases). The CDR3 contains 15 residues. V lost 3 bases and J 6 bases, leaving 12 bases between the germline ends. DNA of the CDR3: TGTGCCAGCAGTTTGGCGGGGGGAAGTAATTCACCCCTCCACTTT. This translates into CASSLAGGSNSPLHF.

At least ten counts were recorded for this clonotype. The CDR3 sequence: CASTYQGGHEQYF. The CDR3 region has the DNA TGTGCCAGCACGTACCAGGGTGGCCACGAGCAGTACTTC. V gene TRBV12-3 or TRBV12-4 combines with J gene TRBJ2-7, with a tentative D call TRBD1 (5 bases). V dropped 7 bases and J dropped 5 bases, with 15 bases sitting between them. There are 13 residues in the CDR3.

This chain joins TRBV2 and TRBJ1-6; 7 bases map to TRBD1. Germline loops: CDR1 SNHLY, CDR2 FYNNEI. The CDR3 is 15 amino acids. The junction had 5 bases not matched to a gene; V was cut back by 3 bases and J by 6 bases. The CDR3 sequence: CASSETGPVNSPLHF. DNA of the CDR3: TGTGCCAGCAGTGAGACAGGGCCTGTTAATTCACCCCTCCACTTT.

On this clonotype: A far bigger clonotype differs at one base, so this is likely a read error. This sequence joins TRBV6-1 and TRBJ2-3; D might be TRBD1 or TRBD2, each matching 5 bases. The CDR3 is made up of 14 amino acids. From germline, CDR1 is MNHNS and CDR2 SASEGT. V dropped 5 bases and J dropped 2 bases, with 11 bases sitting between them. DNA of the CDR3: TGTGCCAGCAGTCCTAGAGGGGACACAGATACGCAGTATTTT. Translating it yields CASSPRGDTDTQYF.

This clonotype appeared many times. The chain recombines TRBV5-1 with TRBJ2-7; a weak D match, TRBD2 (6 bases). The CDR3 runs to 14 residues. Germline V gives CDR1 SGHRS, CDR2 YFSETQ. Trimming took off 4 bases at V and 0 bases at J, with 11 bases between the two ends. CDR3: CASSPRTNSYEQYF. The CDR3 DNA reads TGCGCCAGCAGCCCCCGGACTAACTCCTACGAGCAGTACTTC. Drawing the rest from reference TRBV5-1 and TRBJ2-7, the complete variable domain is KAGVTQTPRYLIKTRGQQVTLSCSPISGHRSVSWYQQTPGQGLQFLFEYFSETQRNKGNFPGRFSGRQFSNSRSEMNVSTLELGDSALYLCASSPRTNSYEQYFGPGTRLTVT.

This clonotype has ten or more counts. The rearrangement uses TRBV7-2 and TRBJ1-5; D not resolved. This CDR3 contains 14 residues. Germline V gene data show CDR1 as SGHTA and CDR2 as FQGNSA. The V end lost 6 bases, the J end lost 0 bases, and 9 bases lay between the germline ends. The CDR3 DNA reads TGTGCCAGCAGGGGTCGCAATAGCAATCAGCCCCAGCATTTT. Protein: CASRGRNSNQPQHF.

As regards this clonotype: One base away lies a much larger clone, so this may be a sequencing read error. This chain joins TRBV6-1 and TRBJ1-1; no definite D call. Deletions cut 11 bases from V and 9 bases from J, with 25 bases between. Germline CDR1 reads MNHNS; CDR2 reads SASEGT. CDR3 size: 14 residues. CDR3 region: CAAGSGRSLDQAFF. In nucleotides, the CDR3 is TGTGCCGCCGGATCGGGGAGGTCTTTAGATCAAGCTTTCTTT.

J is TRBJ1-2 and V is TRBV12-3 or TRBV12-4; D unresolved. Trimming removed 8 bases at V and 7 bases at J, with 11 bases between. The CDR3 runs to 11 residues. CDR3 coding DNA: TGTGCCAGCTCCGGGTCCGGTGGCTACACCTTC. It codes for CASSGSGGYTF.

Ten or more counts support this clonotype. This chain connects TRBV20-1 to TRBJ1-3, with TRBD1 matching over 8 bases. V shed 5 bases and J 3 bases; nucleotides not matched to a gene: 6. Germline CDR1 reads DFQATT; CDR2 reads SNEGSKA (reference sequence). The CDR3 spans 14 residues. CDR3: CSAEYRGDGNTIYF. CDR3 DNA sequence: TGCAGTGCTGAGTACAGGGGGGATGGAAACACCATATATTTT.

This clonotype appeared many times. The rearrangement joins TRBV28 to TRBJ1-1; D not resolved. Trimming took off 5 bases at V and 6 bases at J, with 16 bases between the two ends. Germline V gene lookup returns CDR1 MDHEN and CDR2 SYDVKM. The CDR3 has 14 residues. This chain's CDR3 is CASSPTLNGPEAFF. Written as DNA, the CDR3 is TGTGCCAGCAGTCCGACCCTAAATGGCCCTGAAGCTTTCTTT.

Turning to this clonotype: A clone one base away is much larger, so this may be a read error. The V gene is TRBV7-2, the J gene TRBJ2-4, with D tentatively TRBD1 (5 bases). The germline gives CDR1 SGHTA, CDR2 FQGNSA. Trimming took off 0 bases at V and 12 bases at J, with 12 bases between the two ends. The CDR3 loop spans 13 amino acids. CDR3 loop: CASSLARVDTQYF. CDR3 coding DNA: TGTGCCAGCAGCTTAGCCAGGGTAGACACTCAGTACTTC.

This clonotype was recorded only once. The chain couples TRBV12-3 or TRBV12-4 to TRBJ1-6; a weak D match, TRBD1 (5 bases). The CDR3 consists of 19 residues. The V gene lost 2 bases and the J gene lost 7 bases, with 24 bases spanning the gap. CDR3: CASSLRAPASGVMNSPLHF. The CDR3 region has the DNA TGTGCCAGCAGTTTAAGGGCGCCCGCTTCGGGGGTAATGAATTCACCCCTCCACTTT.

This clonotype showed up many times. The chain combines TRBV10-3 with TRBJ2-3; TRBD1 might be the D (6 bases). The V gene's germline CDR1 is ENHRY and CDR2 SYGVKD. The CDR3 length is 15 residues. Trimming shortened V by 2 bases and J by 2 bases, and 11 bases separated the two germline ends. The CDR3 bases are TGTGCCATCAGTGAGGACAGGAGAAACACAGATACGCAGTATTTT. It encodes CAISEDRRNTDTQYF.

With regard to this clonotype: Since a far larger clone is one base different, this is likely a read error. The rearrangement uses TRBV6-6 and TRBJ2-2; D is tentatively TRBD1 or TRBD2 (5 bases each). The germline V gene encodes CDR1 MNHNY and CDR2 SVGAGI (reference sequence). The CDR3 length is 19 residues. The CDR3 DNA sequence: TGTGCCAGCGGTTACTCGAAGCGTCATGGGGGAGAGAACACCGGGGAGCTGTTTTTT. Amino acids: CASGYSKRHGGENTGELFF.

The table lists this clonotype with many counts. V and J are TRBV7-3 and TRBJ1-1; D perhaps matches TRBD1 (6 bases). The germline V gene has CDR1 SGHTA and CDR2 FQGTGA. CDR3 size: 14 residues. Trimming pared 0 bases from V and 10 bases from J, leaving 15 bases between. The CDR3 sequence: CASSLTRGGPGAFF. The CDR3 DNA reads as TGTGCCAGCAGCTTAACGAGGGGGGGCCCGGGAGCTTTCTTT. The whole variable domain, filled in from reference TRBV7-3 and TRBJ1-1, reads GAGVSQTPSNKVTEKGKYVELRCDPISGHTALYWYRQSLGQGPEFLIYFQGTGAADDSGLPNDRFFAVRPEGSVSTLKIQRTERGDSAVYLCASSLTRGGPGAFFGQGTRLTVV.

The rearrangement joins TRBV19 to TRBJ2-1; D remains unclear. Germline V gene data show CDR1 as LNHDA and CDR2 as SQIVND (reference sequence). With 3 bases removed from V and 12 bases from J, the gap between germline ends came to 12 bases. This CDR3 is 12 amino acids long. CDR3 region: CASSMTEEPQFF. Written as DNA, the CDR3 is TGTGCCAGTAGTATGACCGAGGAACCGCAGTTCTTC. Variable domain in full (rest from reference TRBV19 and TRBJ2-1): DGGITQSPKYLFRKEGQNVTLSCEQNLNHDAMYWYRQDPGQGLRLIYYSQIVNDFQKGDIAEGYSVSREKKESFPLTVTSAQKNPTAFYLCASSMTEEPQFFGPGTRLTVL.

This chain connects TRBV28 to TRBJ1-1; D is unclear. From germline, CDR1 is MDHEN and CDR2 SYDVKM. V was clipped by 6 bases and J by 0 bases, with 17 bases between them. The CDR3 is 16 amino acids. CDR3 in amino acids: CASSPDLPGMNTEAFF. CDR3 in DNA: TGTGCCAGCAGCCCTGACCTACCGGGGATGAACACTGAAGCTTTCTTT.

This clonotype was found many times. One base away lies a much larger clone, so this may be a sequencing read error. V and J are TRBV19 and TRBJ2-2; D is uncertain. Per the germline V gene, CDR1 is LNHDA and CDR2 is SQIVND (reference sequence). Trimming left V 5 bases short and J 8 bases short, with 15 bases between. The CDR3 is 14 amino acids. The CDR3 DNA follows: TGTGCCAGTAGTCCTCCCTTGGCCGTGGGGGAGCTGTTTTTT. Its translation: CASSPPLAVGELFF.

The chain has TRBV28 and TRBJ1-6, with D uncertain. Between the trimmed V and J ends, which lost 8 bases and 7 bases, there was a span of 6 bases. This CDR3 has 11 residues. CDR1 is MDHEN and CDR2 is SYDVKM in the germline V gene. The CDR3 nucleotides are TGTGCCAGCGGATCGAATTCACCCCTCCACTTT. Its protein is CASGSNSPLHF.

V and J are TRBV6-1 and TRBJ2-7; no definite D call. V gave up 9 bases and J gave up 3 bases, with 12 bases separating them. The germline V gene encodes CDR1 MNHNS and CDR2 SASEGT. This CDR3 comprises 12 residues. In DNA, the CDR3 is TGTGCCAGTACCAATTTCGGCTACGAGCAGTACTTC. Protein: CASTNFGYEQYF.

In its sample, this clonotype was seen many times. Its ends do not fully match the called genes, so a read error is possible. The V call is TRBV11-3, the J call TRBJ2-6, with 8 bases matching TRBD1. The CDR3 is made up of 17 amino acids. CDR1 is SGHNT and CDR2 is YENEEA in the germline V gene. CDR3 in amino acids: CASSLGTGISRANVLTF. In nucleotides, the CDR3 is TGTGCCAGCAGCTTAGGGACAGGGATCTCTAGGGCCAACGTCCTGACTTTC.